This T cell receptor beta chain emerged from a study of T cell repertoires in cytomegalovirus infection. Study-wide context: Epitope selection comprised recently identified HLA-C-restricted CMV epitopes and well-studied HLA-B-restricted CMV epitopes. It can be stated that public TCR beta signatures indicated CMV infection as well as a matching HLA type.

Of note for this clonotype: The antigen remains undetermined.

Each CDR3 protein is one row after TCRdb ran MiXCR on the reads. This sample has about half a million distinct CDR3 sequences, with 30% to 40% found just once. Specimen: cultured PBMCs, collected from culture after CMV antigen stimulation. This TCR came from a human donor in good health (CMV status not recorded). Some clones in this sample may be carry-over from other donors' samples.

In DNA form, the CDR3 reads TGCGCCAGCAGCTTGATAGCTGGACAGGGGAGTAGAGATGAGCAGTTCTTC. Amino acids: CASSLIAGQGSRDEQFF. The rearrangement links TRBV5-1 to TRBJ2-1; 9 bases agree with TRBD1. Germline V gene sequence: CDR1 SGHRS, CDR2 YFSETQ. Germline trimming cut 1 base from V and 8 bases from J; bases unmatched to any gene: 13. This CDR3 has 17 residues. Full variable domain (missing parts from reference TRBV5-1 and TRBJ2-1): KAGVTQTPRYLIKTRGQQVTLSCSPISGHRSVSWYQQTPGQGLQFLFEYFSETQRNKGNFPGRFSGRQFSNSRSEMNVSTLELGDSALYLCASSLIAGQGSRDEQFFGPGTRLTVL.